The clone carrying this T cell receptor (beta chain) came up once. The sample is drawn from a study of blood T cell repertoires in COVID-19. Across the whole study: Acute-phase and convalescent COVID-19 samples originated in the United States, Italy and Spain.

Only in-frame clones appear in the TCRdb table, and some are missing; sequencing was by immunoSEQ multiplex PCR. The sample consists of under 250,000 clones, 75% to 90% of them appearing once. Sequencing was done on a sample of peripheral blood. The sequence came from a man aged 25 to 40 with COVID-19, enrolled during active disease.

The CDR3 coding sequence is TGCGCCAGCAGCCGAACGACTGTGAACACTGAAGCTTTCTTT. Translation gives CASSRTTVNTEAFF. V usage is TRBV5-1 and J usage is TRBJ1-1, with D unresolved. The CDR3 length is 14 residues. Trimming stripped 4 bases from V and 0 bases from J, with 10 bases between. Germline CDR1 and CDR2: SGHRS and YFSETQ.